A single sample gave rise to the 9 T cell receptor beta chains below, sequenced in a study of T cells after somatic rescue of genetic block. Clones were read by immunoSEQ multiplex PCR, and TCRdb kept only the in-frame ones, dropping some. The data contain tens of thousands of clones, approximately 90% of them seen just once; the ten biggest clones take up approximately 3%. Source material: peripheral blood mononuclear cells (PBMCs). These receptors all come from a man between 35 and 55 years old.

The chain joins TRBV6-5 to TRBJ1-1; the D gene is possibly TRBD1 (5 bases). The CDR3 extends over 16 amino acids. Germline V gives CDR1 MNHEY, CDR2 SVGAGI. Trimming removed 0 bases at V and 5 bases at J, with 16 bases between. This chain's CDR3 is CASSYSWRGEKTEAFF. CDR3 nucleotide sequence: TGTGCCAGCAGTTACTCCTGGCGGGGGGAAAAAACTGAAGCTTTCTTT.

The rearrangement joins TRBV11-2 to TRBJ1-3, with D hard to call. This CDR3 comprises 11 residues. CDR1 SGHAT and CDR2 FQNNGV come from the germline V gene. Trimming pared 4 bases from V and 6 bases from J, leaving 4 bases between. CDR3 protein: CASSYTNTIYF. Written as DNA, the CDR3 is TGTGCCAGCAGCTACACAAACACCATATATTTT.

This rearrangement joins TRBV7-9 to TRBJ1-4; TRBD1 might be the D (5 bases). The CDR3 runs 15 residues. V was clipped by 1 base and J by 3 bases, with 9 bases between them. Germline V gives CDR1 SEHNR, CDR2 FQNEAQ (reference sequence). The CDR3 sequence: CASSLVVGANEKLFF. In DNA form, the CDR3 reads TGTGCCAGCAGCTTAGTGGTAGGGGCTAATGAAAAACTGTTTTTT.

The chain is built from TRBV6-7 and TRBJ1-1; the D is unclear. TRBV6-7 qualifies as an ORF whose function is uncertain. Trimming pared 2 bases from V and 3 bases from J, leaving 16 bases between. The CDR3 has 16 amino acids. CDR3 residues: CASSYLGRSPHTEAFF. Here the CDR3 DNA reads TGTGCCAGCAGTTACCTCGGGCGGAGCCCCCACACTGAAGCTTTCTTT.

The V and J genes are TRBV10-2 and TRBJ2-5, with D perhaps TRBD2 (5 bases). Germline CDR1 and CDR2: WSHSY and SAAADI. The CDR3 contains 15 residues. Trimming took off 5 bases at V and 3 bases at J, with 16 bases between the two ends. The CDR3 sequence is CASSTQTEVEETQYF. The CDR3 bases are TGCGCCAGCAGTACCCAGACGGAGGTTGAAGAGACCCAGTACTTC.

This clone appeared a single time. The gene calls are TRBV6-6 and TRBJ2-7, with D perhaps matching TRBD2 (7 bases). The CDR3 sequence is 15 residues long. The germline V gene encodes CDR1 MNHNY and CDR2 SVGAGI (reference sequence). V lost 0 bases and J 3 bases, leaving 12 bases between the germline ends. The CDR3: CASSYSGGRNYEQYF. CDR3 coding DNA: TGTGCCAGCAGTTACTCCGGGGGGCGAAACTACGAGCAGTACTTC.

This sequence joins TRBV19 and TRBJ2-2; 7 nucleotides agree with TRBD2. This CDR3 region has 16 residues. Germline lookup yields CDR1 LNHDA and CDR2 SQIVND (reference sequence). With 7 bases clipped from V and 0 bases from J, the junction kept 8 bases outside the gene matches. The CDR3 region has the DNA TGTGCCAGTACCAAATGGGAGGGAGCGAACACCGGGGAGCTGTTTTTT. It codes for CASTKWEGANTGELFF.

This chain connects TRBV9 to TRBJ2-1; 9 nucleotides align to TRBD2. Looked up from germline, CDR1 is SGDLS and CDR2 is YYNGEE. This CDR3 is 17 amino acids long. With V trimmed by 3 bases and J by 4 bases, 11 bases remained unmatched. The CDR3 DNA sequence: TGTGCCAGCAGCGCCGTCCCAGCGGGGGGATCTTACAATGAGCAGTTCTTC. Its protein is CASSAVPAGGSYNEQFF.

The chain joins TRBV5-1 to TRBJ1-1; no definite D call. Germline values: CDR1 SGHRS, CDR2 YFSETQ. The CDR3 spans 12 residues. V lost 6 bases and J lost 2, with 8 bases in between. The DNA of the CDR3 is TGCGCCAGCAAAAACCCAAACACTGAAGCTTTCTTT. Its protein is CASKNPNTEAFF. The complete variable domain, with remaining parts taken from reference TRBV5-1 and TRBJ1-1, reads KAGVTQTPRYLIKTRGQQVTLSCSPISGHRSVSWYQQTPGQGLQFLFEYFSETQRNKGNFPGRFSGRQFSNSRSEMNVSTLELGDSALYLCASKNPNTEAFFGQGTRLTVV.